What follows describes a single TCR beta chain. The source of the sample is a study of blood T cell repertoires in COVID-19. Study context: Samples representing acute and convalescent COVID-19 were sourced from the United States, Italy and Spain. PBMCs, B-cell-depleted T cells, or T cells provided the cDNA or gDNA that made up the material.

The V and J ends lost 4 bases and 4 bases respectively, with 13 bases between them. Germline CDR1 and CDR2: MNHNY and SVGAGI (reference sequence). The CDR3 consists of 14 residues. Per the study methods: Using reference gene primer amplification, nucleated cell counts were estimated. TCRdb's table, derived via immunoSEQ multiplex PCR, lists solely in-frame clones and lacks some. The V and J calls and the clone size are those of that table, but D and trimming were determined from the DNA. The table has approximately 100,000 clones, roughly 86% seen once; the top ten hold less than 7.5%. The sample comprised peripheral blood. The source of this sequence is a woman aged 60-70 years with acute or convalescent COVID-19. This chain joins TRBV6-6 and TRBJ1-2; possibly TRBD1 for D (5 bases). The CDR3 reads CASSSPQALYGYTF. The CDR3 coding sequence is TGTGCCAGCAGTTCCCCACAGGCCCTCTATGGCTACACCTTC.